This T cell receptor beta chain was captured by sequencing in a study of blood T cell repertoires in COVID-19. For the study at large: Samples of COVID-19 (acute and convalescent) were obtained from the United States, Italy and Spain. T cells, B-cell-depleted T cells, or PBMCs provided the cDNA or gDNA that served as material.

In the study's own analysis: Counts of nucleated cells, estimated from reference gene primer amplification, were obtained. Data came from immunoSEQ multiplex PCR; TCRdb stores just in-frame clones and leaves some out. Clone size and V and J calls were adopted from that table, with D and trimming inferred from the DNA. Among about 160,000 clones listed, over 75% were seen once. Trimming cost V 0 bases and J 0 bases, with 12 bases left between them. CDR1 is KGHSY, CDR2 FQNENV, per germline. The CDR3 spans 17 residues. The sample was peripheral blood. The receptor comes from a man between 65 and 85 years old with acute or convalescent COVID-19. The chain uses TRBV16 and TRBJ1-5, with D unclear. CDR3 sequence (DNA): TGTGCCAGCAGCCAATCACCGACTGTAAATAGCAATCAGCCCCAGCATTTT. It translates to CASSQSPTVNSNQPQHF.